The 18 T cell receptor beta chains below all came from one sample that was sequenced in a study of blood T cells in healthy people across ages. With a J-beta primer mix and a sample-barcoded 5' primer, a second PCR ran about 6 to 11 cycles. TCRdb recomputed calls from the 5' RACE reads with MiXCR, one row per CDR3 protein. The table lists roughly 1.5 million distinct CDR3 sequences, around 40% of them singletons. The sequenced material came from blood. Every receptor here comes from a woman between 18 and 29 years old in good health.

J is TRBJ2-2 and V is TRBV5-1; 7 nucleotides line up with TRBD2. The V and J ends lost 1 base and 5 bases, in that order; junction bases with no gene match: 8. Germline V gene sequence: CDR1 SGHRS, CDR2 YFSETQ. The CDR3 consists of 16 residues. CDR3 coding DNA: TGCGCCAGCAGCTTGCCACCCACGGGGGGAACCGGGGAGCTGTTTTTT. The encoded protein is CASSLPPTGGTGELFF.

This clonotype has just a few counts. The chain carries TRBV9 and TRBJ2-1, with 16 bases identical to TRBD2. J was trimmed by 15 bases and V by 4 bases; bases with no gene match: 10. Germline V gene lookup returns CDR1 SGDLS and CDR2 YYNGEE. The CDR3 spans 15 residues. CDR3 DNA: TGTGCCAGCAGCTCGGGACTAGCGGGAGGGCCTGTTACGTTCTTC. Translating gives CASSSGLAGGPVTFF.

This chain joins TRBV9 and TRBJ2-1; TRBD2 aligns across 15 bases. Per the germline V gene, CDR1 is SGDLS and CDR2 is YYNGEE. Trimming took 3 bases from V and 1 from J; bases not matched to a gene: 5. This CDR3 spans 18 amino acids. CDR3: CASSGGTSGRTSYNEQFF. CDR3 sequence (DNA): TGTGCCAGCAGCGGAGGGACTAGCGGGAGGACGTCCTACAATGAGCAGTTCTTC.

V usage is TRBV20-1 and J usage is TRBJ1-1; D perhaps matches TRBD1 (6 bases). The CDR3 is 15 amino acids. In germline, CDR1 is DFQATT, CDR2 SNEGSKA (reference sequence). V lost 0 bases and J lost 1, with 12 bases in between. Written as DNA, the CDR3 is TGCAGTGCTAGAGATCCATCGGGGGCGAACACTGAAGCTTTCTTT. Amino acids: CSARDPSGANTEAFF.

As to this clonotype: One junction end disagrees with the germline gene, perhaps due to a read error. The V and J genes are TRBV28 and TRBJ2-1, with D maybe TRBD2 (7 bases). Looked up from germline, CDR1 is MDHEN and CDR2 is SYDVKM. The CDR3 is 16 residues long. The CDR3 DNA reads TGTGTCAGCAGTTTCGATCTTGGGACGGGGGGCTGGGAGCAGTTCTTC. Translation: CVSSFDLGTGGWEQFF.

The genes are TRBV12-3 or TRBV12-4 and TRBJ2-5; D ambiguous. This CDR3 spans 14 amino acids. The germline V and J ends were trimmed by 6 bases and 1 base, with 12 bases remaining between them. CDR3 amino acids: CASSHTRAQETQYF. CDR3 DNA sequence: TGTGCCAGCAGCCACACAAGAGCCCAAGAGACCCAGTACTTC.

This chain joins TRBV28 and TRBJ1-1; 8 nucleotides agree with TRBD1. Germline values: CDR1 MDHEN, CDR2 SYDVKM. V lost 2 bases and J lost 1; bases outside the gene matches: 9. This CDR3 contains 17 residues. CDR3 region: CASSLTGTGATNTEAFF. The CDR3 DNA reads as TGTGCCAGCAGTTTAACCGGGACAGGAGCCACGAACACTGAAGCTTTCTTT.

As to this clonotype: Germline is not matched at one junction end, which may reflect a read error. This sequence joins TRBV12-3 or TRBV12-4 and TRBJ2-1, with unresolved D. CDR3 length equals 15 residues. The CDR3 bases are TGTGCTAGCAGTTTAGGTCCCCCGGTGACCAATGAGCAGTTCTTC. This gives the protein CASSLGPPVTNEQFF.

This clonotype showed up just a few times. The chain couples TRBV7-2 to TRBJ1-1; 9 bases align to TRBD1. CDR1 and CDR2 from the germline V gene are SGHTA and FQGNSA. With V trimmed by 5 bases and J by 3 bases, 4 bases remained unmatched. CDR3 size: 14 residues. The DNA for the CDR3 is TGTGCCAGCAGCAGGGGACAGGGATACACTGAAGCTTTCTTT. Residues: CASSRGQGYTEAFF. Drawing the rest from reference TRBV7-2 and TRBJ1-1, the complete variable domain is GAGVSQSPSNKVTEKGKDVELRCDPISGHTALYWYRQSLGQGLEFLIYFQGNSAPDKSGLPSDRFSAERTGGSVSTLTIQRTQQEDSAVYLCASSRGQGYTEAFFGQGTRLTVV.

The gene calls are TRBV4-3 and TRBJ2-7; the D is unclear. Between the trimmed V and J ends, which lost 1 base and 1 base, there was a span of 11 bases. This CDR3 is 15 amino acids long. Germline CDR1 reads LGHNA; CDR2 reads YSLEER. This CDR3 reads CASSQVTAFSYEQYF. CDR3 DNA: TGCGCCAGCAGCCAAGTAACCGCATTTTCCTACGAGCAGTACTTC.

This clonotype was observed a handful of times. The chain combines TRBV10-3 with TRBJ2-5; a possible D gene is TRBD1 (6 bases). The CDR3 is made up of 14 amino acids. Germline V CDR1 and CDR2: ENHRY, SYGVKD. Trimming removed 3 bases at V and 3 bases at J, with 11 bases between. CDR3 coding DNA: TGTGCCATCAGTGACTTACAGGGAGAAGAGACCCAGTACTTC. Translating it yields CAISDLQGEETQYF.

This clonotype has just a few counts. This sequence joins TRBV20-1 and TRBJ2-7; D remains unclear. CDR1 is DFQATT and CDR2 is SNEGSKA in the germline V gene (reference sequence). This CDR3 is built from 14 residues. The V and J ends lost 5 bases and 2 bases respectively, with 16 bases between them. As DNA, the CDR3 is TGCAGTGCTCTAGGAGAGACTGGGACCTACGAGCAGTACTTC. Its protein product is CSALGETGTYEQYF.

The V call is TRBV9, the J call TRBJ2-3; 8 bases agree with TRBD2. Trimming removed 4 bases from V and 0 bases from J; junction bases left unmatched: 7. The CDR3 covers 16 residues. Germline V gene sequence: CDR1 SGDLS, CDR2 YYNGEE. The CDR3 DNA follows: TGTGCCAGCAGCCGGCACGGGGGGGAGAGCACAGATACGCAGTATTTT. It is translated as CASSRHGGESTDTQYF.

This chain uses TRBV12-5 with TRBJ1-2; no definite D call. The germline V and J ends were trimmed by 1 base and 8 bases, with 14 bases remaining between them. Germline V CDR1 and CDR2: LGHNT, FRNRAP. The CDR3 spans 14 residues. The chain's CDR3 is CASGLGAAPRGYTF. The CDR3 bases are TGTGCTAGTGGTTTGGGCGCGGCTCCCCGAGGCTACACCTTC.

The V call is TRBV12-3 or TRBV12-4, the J call TRBJ1-3, with 8 positions matching TRBD1. The junction had 5 bases not matched to a gene; V was cut back by 3 bases and J by 4 bases. This CDR3 is built from 15 residues. CDR3 loop: CASSFFGQGGNTIYF. CDR3 DNA: TGTGCCAGCAGTTTTTTCGGACAGGGCGGAAACACCATATATTTT.

Remarks on this clonotype: A read error may account for a junction end that differs from germline. The chain couples TRBV10-3 to TRBJ2-1; D is unclear. This CDR3 is 13 amino acids long. Germline V gives CDR1 ENHRY, CDR2 SYGVKD. The CDR3 loop reads CAIGDSNPQEQFF. The CDR3 nucleotides are TGTGCCATCGGTGACTCCAACCCTCAGGAGCAGTTCTTC.

This chain connects TRBV18 to TRBJ2-7; no reliable D call. The V end was cut by 2 bases, the J end by 3 bases, with 14 bases between. The CDR3 has 15 amino acids. Germline CDR1 is KGHSH and CDR2 is LQKENI. The CDR3 DNA follows: TGTGCCAGCTCACCAGGTAACAGCGATCTCTACGAGCAGTACTTC. It encodes CASSPGNSDLYEQYF.

This clonotype has a handful of counts. V and J are TRBV4-1 and TRBJ2-7, with D maybe TRBD2 (5 bases). The CDR3 contains 14 residues. Trimming took 1 base from V and 6 from J, leaving 13 bases between them. Per the germline V gene, CDR1 is MGHRA and CDR2 is YSYEKL. CDR3 in DNA: TGCGCCAGCAGCCAAGTGAGGGTTGTGAGCGAGCAGTACTTC. Protein product: CASSQVRVVSEQYF.